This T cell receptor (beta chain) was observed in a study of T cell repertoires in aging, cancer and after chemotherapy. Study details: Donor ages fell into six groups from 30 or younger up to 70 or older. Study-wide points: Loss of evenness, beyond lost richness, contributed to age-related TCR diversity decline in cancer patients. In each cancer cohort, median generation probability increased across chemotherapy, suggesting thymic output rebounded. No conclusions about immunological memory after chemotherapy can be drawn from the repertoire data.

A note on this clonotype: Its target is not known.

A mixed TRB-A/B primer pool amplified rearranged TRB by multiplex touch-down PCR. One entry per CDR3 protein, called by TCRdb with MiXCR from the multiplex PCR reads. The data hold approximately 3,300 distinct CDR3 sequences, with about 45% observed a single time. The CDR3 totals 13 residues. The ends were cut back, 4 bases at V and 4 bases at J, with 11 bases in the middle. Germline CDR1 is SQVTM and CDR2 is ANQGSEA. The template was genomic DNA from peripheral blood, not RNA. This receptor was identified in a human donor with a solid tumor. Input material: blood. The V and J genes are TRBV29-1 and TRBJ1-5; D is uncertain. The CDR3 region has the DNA TGCAGCGTTGCCCCCGGCCAAAATCAGCCCCAGCATTTT. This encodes CSVAPGQNQPQHF.